One T cell receptor (beta chain) is described in this entry. Germline assignment: CDR1 MGHDK and CDR2 SYGVNS. The V gene lost 6 bases and the J gene lost 9 bases, with 15 bases spanning the gap. This CDR3 spans 13 amino acids. This entry is derived from a study of blood T cell repertoires in COVID-19. As for the study in general: Samples representing acute and convalescent COVID-19 were sourced from the United States, Italy and Spain. Sample material is recorded as cDNA or gDNA derived from T cells, B-cell-depleted T cells, or PBMCs.

Original handling: Nucleated cell counts were estimated from reference gene primer amplification. Some clones are missing from TCRdb's copy, which holds only in-frame ones; the method was immunoSEQ multiplex PCR. V and J calls and clone size come straight from that table; D and trimming were deduced from the DNA. The profile covers under 130,000 clones, with roughly 90% appearing a single time and roughly 15% taken by the ten largest. The source of this sequence is a woman aged 80 or older in a cohort sampled during active COVID-19. The source material was peripheral blood. The V gene is TRBV25-1, the J gene TRBJ2-1, with D perhaps TRBD1 (6 bases). CDR3 sequence (DNA): TGTGCCAGCAGAGGAGAACAGGGAACTGAGCAGTTCTTC. As protein: CASRGEQGTEQFF.